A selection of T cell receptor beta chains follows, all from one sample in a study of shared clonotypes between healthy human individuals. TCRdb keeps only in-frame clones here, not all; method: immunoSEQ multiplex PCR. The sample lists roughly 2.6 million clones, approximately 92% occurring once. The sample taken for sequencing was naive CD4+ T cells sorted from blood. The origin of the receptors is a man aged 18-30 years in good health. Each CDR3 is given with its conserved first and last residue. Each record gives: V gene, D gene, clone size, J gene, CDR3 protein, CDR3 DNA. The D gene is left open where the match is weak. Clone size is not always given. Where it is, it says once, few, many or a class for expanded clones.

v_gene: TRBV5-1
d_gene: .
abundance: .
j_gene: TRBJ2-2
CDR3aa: CASSLVAGEVTGELFF
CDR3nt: TGCGCCAGCAGCTTGGTGGCAGGGGAAGTGACCGGGGAGCTGTTTTTT

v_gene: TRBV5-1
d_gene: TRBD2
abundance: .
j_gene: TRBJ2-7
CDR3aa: CASSLGGGVYEQYF
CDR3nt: TGCGCCAGCAGCTTGGGCGGGGGGGTCTACGAGCAGTACTTC

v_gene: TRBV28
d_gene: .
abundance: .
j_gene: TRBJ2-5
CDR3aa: CATIRVDSRQETQYF
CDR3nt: TGTGCCACCATCAGGGTGGACAGCAGGCAAGAGACCCAGTACTTC

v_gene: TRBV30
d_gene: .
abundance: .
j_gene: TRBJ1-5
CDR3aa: CAWSVKGAGNQPQHF
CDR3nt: TGTGCCTGGAGTGTAAAAGGGGCCGGTAATCAGCCCCAGCATTTT

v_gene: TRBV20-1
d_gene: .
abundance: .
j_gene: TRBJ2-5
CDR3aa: CSAPSQTQYF
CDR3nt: TGCAGTGCCCCGTCCCAGACCCAGTACTTC

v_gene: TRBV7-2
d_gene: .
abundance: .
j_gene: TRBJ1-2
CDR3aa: CASSLDAVNYGYTF
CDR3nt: TGTGCCAGCAGCCTAGATGCCGTCAACTATGGCTACACCTTC

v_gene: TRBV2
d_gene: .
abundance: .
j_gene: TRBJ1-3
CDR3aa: CASNVGNSGNTIYF
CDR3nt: TGTGCCAGCAATGTAGGAAACTCTGGAAACACCATATATTTT

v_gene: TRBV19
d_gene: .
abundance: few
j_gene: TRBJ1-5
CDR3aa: CASHNSQGQPQHF
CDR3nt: TGTGCCAGTCATAATTCCCAAGGCCAGCCCCAGCATTTT

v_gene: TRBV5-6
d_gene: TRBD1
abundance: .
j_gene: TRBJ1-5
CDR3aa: CASSSDRGINQPQHF
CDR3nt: TGTGCCAGCAGCTCCGACAGGGGAATCAATCAGCCCCAGCATTTT

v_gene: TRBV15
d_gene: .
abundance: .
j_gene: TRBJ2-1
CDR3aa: CATSPREIAYNEQFF
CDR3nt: TGTGCCACCAGTCCGAGGGAGATAGCCTACAATGAGCAGTTCTTC

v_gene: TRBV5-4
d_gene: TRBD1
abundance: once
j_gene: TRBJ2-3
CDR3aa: CASSLDRVADTQYF
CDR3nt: TGTGCCAGCAGCCTAGACAGGGTAGCAGATACGCAGTATTTT

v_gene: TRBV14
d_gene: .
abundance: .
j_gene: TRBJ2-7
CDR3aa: CASRRTGTNEQYF
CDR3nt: TGTGCCAGCAGGCGAACCGGGACCAACGAGCAGTACTTC

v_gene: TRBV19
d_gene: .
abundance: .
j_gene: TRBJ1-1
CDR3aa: CASSKGINTEAFF
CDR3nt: TGTGCCAGTAGTAAAGGGATAAACACTGAAGCTTTCTTT

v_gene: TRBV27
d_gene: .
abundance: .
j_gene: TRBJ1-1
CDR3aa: CASSLGQINTEAFF
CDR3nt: TGTGCCAGCAGTTTAGGACAAATAAACACTGAAGCTTTCTTT

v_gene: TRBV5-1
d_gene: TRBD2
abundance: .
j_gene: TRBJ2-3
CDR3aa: CASSIAGGTDTQYF
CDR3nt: TGCGCCAGCAGCATAGCGGGGGGGACAGATACGCAGTATTTT

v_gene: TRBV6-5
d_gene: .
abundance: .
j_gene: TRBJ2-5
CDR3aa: CASSYQGLAKETQYF
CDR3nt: TGTGCCAGCAGTTATCAAGGGCTCGCCAAAGAGACCCAGTACTTC

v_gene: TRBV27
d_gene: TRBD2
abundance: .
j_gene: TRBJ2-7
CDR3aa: CASSKRGGPYEQYF
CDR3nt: TGTGCCAGCAGCAAGCGGGGGGGCCCGTACGAGCAGTACTTC

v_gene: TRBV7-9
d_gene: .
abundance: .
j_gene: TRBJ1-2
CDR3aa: CASSPRGQNYGYTF
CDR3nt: TGTGCCAGCAGCCCCCGGGGGCAGAACTATGGCTACACCTTC

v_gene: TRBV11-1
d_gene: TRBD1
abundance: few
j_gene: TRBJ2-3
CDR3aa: CASSPGGADTQYF
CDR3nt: TGTGCCAGCAGCCCAGGGGGCGCAGATACGCAGTATTTT

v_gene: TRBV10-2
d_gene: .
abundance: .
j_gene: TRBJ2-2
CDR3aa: CASFPWTDPGELFF
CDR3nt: TGCGCCAGCTTCCCCTGGACAGACCCCGGGGAGCTGTTTTTT

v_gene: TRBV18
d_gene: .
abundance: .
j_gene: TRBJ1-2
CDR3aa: CASSLQGTSGGYTF
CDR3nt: TGTGCCAGCTCACTCCAGGGGACTTCGGGTGGCTACACCTTC

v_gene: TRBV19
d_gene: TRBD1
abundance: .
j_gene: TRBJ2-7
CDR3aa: CASSIMTGGEQYF
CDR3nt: TGTGCCAGTAGTATCATGACAGGGGGCGAGCAGTACTTC

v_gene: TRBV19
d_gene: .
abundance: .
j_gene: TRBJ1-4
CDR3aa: CASTTSGRRHEKLFF
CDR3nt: TGTGCCAGTACCACATCCGGACGGAGACATGAAAAACTGTTTTTT

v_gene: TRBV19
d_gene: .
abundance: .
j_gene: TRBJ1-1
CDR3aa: CATGDRITEAFF
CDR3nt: TGTGCCACCGGTGACAGAATCACTGAAGCTTTCTTT

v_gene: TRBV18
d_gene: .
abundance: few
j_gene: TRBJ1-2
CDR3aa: CASSPEMGRASANGYTF
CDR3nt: TGTGCCAGCTCACCAGAGATGGGTAGGGCCTCCGCTAATGGCTACACCTTC

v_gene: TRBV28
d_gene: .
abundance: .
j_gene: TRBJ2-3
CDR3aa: CASSLSPGTDTQYF
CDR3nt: TGTGCCAGCAGTTTATCCCCCGGCACAGATACGCAGTATTTT

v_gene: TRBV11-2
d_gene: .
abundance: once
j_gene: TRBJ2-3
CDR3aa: CASSLGFRGSSTDTQYF
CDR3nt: TGTGCCAGCAGCTTAGGTTTTAGGGGGTCTAGCACAGATACGCAGTATTTT

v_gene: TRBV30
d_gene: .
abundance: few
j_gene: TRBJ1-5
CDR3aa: CAWSSAGGNQPQHF
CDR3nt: TGTGCCTGGAGTTCGGCGGGTGGCAATCAGCCCCAGCATTTT

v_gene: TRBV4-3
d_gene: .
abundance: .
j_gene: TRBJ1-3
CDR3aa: CASSQVLGRGNTIYF
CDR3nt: TGCGCCAGCAGCCAAGTCTTGGGCAGAGGAAACACCATATATTTT

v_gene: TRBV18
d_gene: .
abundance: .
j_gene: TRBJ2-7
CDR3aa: CASRKGQVYEQYF
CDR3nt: TGTGCCAGTCGAAAGGGGCAAGTCTACGAGCAGTACTTC

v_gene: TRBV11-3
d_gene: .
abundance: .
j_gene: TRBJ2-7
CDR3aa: CASSLDWTGVPYF
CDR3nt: TGTGCCAGCAGCTTAGATTGGACGGGAGTCCCCTACTTC

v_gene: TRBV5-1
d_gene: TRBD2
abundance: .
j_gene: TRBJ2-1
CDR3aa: CASSLEPGLANEQFF
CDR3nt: TGCGCCAGCAGCTTGGAACCGGGACTAGCGAATGAGCAGTTCTTC

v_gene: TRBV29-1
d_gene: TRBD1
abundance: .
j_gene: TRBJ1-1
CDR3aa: CSVAYRGRDGTEAFF
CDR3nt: TGCAGCGTCGCCTACAGGGGGCGCGACGGCACTGAAGCTTTCTTT

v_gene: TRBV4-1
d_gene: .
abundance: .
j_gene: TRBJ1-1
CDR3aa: CASSQENRDRVEAFF
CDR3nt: TGCGCCAGCAGCCAAGAAAATCGCGATAGGGTAGAAGCTTTCTTT

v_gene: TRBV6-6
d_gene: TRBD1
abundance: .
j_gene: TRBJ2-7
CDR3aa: CASSQGQGGSYEQYF
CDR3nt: TGTGCCAGCAGCCAAGGACAGGGGGGGTCCTACGAGCAGTACTTC

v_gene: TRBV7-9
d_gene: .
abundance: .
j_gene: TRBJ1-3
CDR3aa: CASSLGGFGNTIYF
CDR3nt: TGTGCCAGCAGCTTAGGAGGGTTCGGAAACACCATATATTTT

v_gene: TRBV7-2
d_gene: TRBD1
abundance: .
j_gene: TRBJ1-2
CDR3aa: CASSLGPRQGGYGYTF
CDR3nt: TGTGCCAGCAGCTTAGGCCCGAGACAGGGGGGCTATGGCTACACCTTC

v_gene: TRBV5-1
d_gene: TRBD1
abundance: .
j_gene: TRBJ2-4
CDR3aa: CASSSSGTGLAKNIQYF
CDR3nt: TGCGCCAGCAGCTCGTCCGGGACAGGGCTAGCCAAAAACATTCAGTACTTC

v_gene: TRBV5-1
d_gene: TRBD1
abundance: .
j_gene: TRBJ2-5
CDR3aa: CASSSTGRETQYF
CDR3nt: TGCGCCAGCAGTTCGACAGGGAGAGAGACCCAGTACTTC

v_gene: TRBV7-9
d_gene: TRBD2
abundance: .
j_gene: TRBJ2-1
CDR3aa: CASSPRTSFTNYNEQFF
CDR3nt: TGTGCCAGCAGCCCGAGGACTAGCTTTACAAACTACAATGAGCAGTTCTTC

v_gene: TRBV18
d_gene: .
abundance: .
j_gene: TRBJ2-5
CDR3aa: CASSNGGNKETQYF
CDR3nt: TGTGCCAGCTCAAACGGTGGCAACAAAGAGACCCAGTACTTC

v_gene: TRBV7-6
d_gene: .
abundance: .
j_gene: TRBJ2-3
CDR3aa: CASSPRNTDTQYF
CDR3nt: TGTGCCAGCAGCCCACGAAACACAGATACGCAGTATTTT

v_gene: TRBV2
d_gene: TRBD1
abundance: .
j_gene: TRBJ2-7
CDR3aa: CASSELRGTYEQYF
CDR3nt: TGTGCCAGCAGTGAACTCAGGGGGACCTACGAGCAGTACTTC

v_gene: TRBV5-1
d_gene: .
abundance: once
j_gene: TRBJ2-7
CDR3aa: CASSPQAGTYEQYF
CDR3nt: TGCGCCAGCAGCCCTCAGGCGGGTACCTACGAGCAGTACTTC

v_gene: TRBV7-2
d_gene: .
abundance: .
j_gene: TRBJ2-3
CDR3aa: CASSRFSSTDTQYF
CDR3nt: TGTGCCAGCAGCCGCTTTTCGAGCACAGATACGCAGTATTTT

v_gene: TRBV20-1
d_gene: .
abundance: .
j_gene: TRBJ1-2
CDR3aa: CSAPHGVGYTF
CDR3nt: TGCAGTGCCCCGCACGGGGTTGGCTACACCTTC

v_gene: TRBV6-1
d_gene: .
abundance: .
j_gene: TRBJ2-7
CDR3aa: CASSKQNYEQYF
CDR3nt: TGTGCCAGCAGCAAACAGAACTACGAGCAGTACTTC

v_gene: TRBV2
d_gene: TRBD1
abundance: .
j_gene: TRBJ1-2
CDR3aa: CASRDRGNYGYTF
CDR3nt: TGTGCCAGCAGGGACAGGGGCAACTATGGCTACACCTTC

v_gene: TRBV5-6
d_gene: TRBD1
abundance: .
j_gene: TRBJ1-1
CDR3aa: CASSLTGELNTEAFF
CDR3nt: TGTGCCAGCAGCTTAACAGGGGAACTTAACACTGAAGCTTTCTTT

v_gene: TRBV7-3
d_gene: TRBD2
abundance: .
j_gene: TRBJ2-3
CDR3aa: CASSSGGPGDTQYF
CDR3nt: TGTGCCAGCAGCTCGGGGGGTCCGGGAGATACGCAGTATTTT

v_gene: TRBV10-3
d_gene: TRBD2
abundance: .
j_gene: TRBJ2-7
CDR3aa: CAIRPGLDLYEQYF
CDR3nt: TGTGCCATCAGGCCGGGACTAGACTTATACGAGCAGTACTTC

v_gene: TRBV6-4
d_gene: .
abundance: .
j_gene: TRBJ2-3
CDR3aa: CASSERGASSTDTQYF
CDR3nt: TGTGCCAGCAGTGAGCGCGGGGCCTCTAGCACAGATACGCAGTATTTT

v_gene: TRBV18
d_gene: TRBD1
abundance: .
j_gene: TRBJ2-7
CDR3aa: CASSPGQEISYEQYF
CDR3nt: TGTGCCAGCTCACCCGGACAGGAGATCTCCTACGAGCAGTACTTC

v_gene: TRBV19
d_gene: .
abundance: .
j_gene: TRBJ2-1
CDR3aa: CASSIVPGANNEQFF
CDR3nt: TGTGCCAGTAGTATAGTTCCGGGGGCGAACAATGAGCAGTTCTTC

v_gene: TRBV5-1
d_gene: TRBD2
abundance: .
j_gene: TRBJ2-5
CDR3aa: CASRKGLAGETQYF
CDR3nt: TGCGCCAGCAGAAAGGGACTAGCGGGAGAGACCCAGTACTTC

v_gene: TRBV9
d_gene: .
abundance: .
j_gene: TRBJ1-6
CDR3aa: CASSVNIRVSYNSPLHF
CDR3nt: TGTGCCAGCAGCGTCAATATACGTGTTTCCTATAATTCACCCCTCCACTTT

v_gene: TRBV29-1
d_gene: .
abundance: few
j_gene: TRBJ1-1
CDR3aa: CSSWGVQNTEAFF
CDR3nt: TGCAGCTCCTGGGGAGTGCAGAACACTGAAGCTTTCTTT

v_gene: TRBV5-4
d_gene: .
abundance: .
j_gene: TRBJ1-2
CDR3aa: CASRLPLGGYTF
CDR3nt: TGTGCCAGCAGACTCCCGTTAGGCGGCTACACCTTC

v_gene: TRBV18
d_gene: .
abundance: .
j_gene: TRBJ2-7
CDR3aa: CASSPGLYEQYF
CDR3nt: TGTGCCAGCTCACCGGGACTGTACGAGCAGTACTTC

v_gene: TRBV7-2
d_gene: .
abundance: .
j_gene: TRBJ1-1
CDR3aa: CASSFLPGTRNTEAFF
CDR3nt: TGTGCCAGCAGCTTTTTACCCGGGACAAGGAACACTGAAGCTTTCTTT